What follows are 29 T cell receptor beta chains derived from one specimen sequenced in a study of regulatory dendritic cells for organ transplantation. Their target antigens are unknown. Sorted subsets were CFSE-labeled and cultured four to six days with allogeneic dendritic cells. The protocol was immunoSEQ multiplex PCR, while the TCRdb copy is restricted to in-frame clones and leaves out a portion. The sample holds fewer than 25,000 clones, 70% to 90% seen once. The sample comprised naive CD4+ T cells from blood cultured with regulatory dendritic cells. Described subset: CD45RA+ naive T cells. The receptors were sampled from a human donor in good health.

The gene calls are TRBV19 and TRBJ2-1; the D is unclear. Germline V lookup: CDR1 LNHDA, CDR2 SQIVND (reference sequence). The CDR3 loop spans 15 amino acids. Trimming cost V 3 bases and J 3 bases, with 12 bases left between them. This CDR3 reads CASSMFSRNYNEQFF. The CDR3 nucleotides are TGTGCCAGTAGTATGTTTAGTCGGAACTACAATGAGCAGTTCTTC.

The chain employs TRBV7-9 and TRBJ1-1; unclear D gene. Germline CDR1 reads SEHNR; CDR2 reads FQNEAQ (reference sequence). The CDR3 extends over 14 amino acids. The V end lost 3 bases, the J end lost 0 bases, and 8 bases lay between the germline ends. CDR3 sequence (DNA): TGTGCCAGCAGCTTGGCCGGGGTGAACACTGAAGCTTTCTTT. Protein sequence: CASSLAGVNTEAFF. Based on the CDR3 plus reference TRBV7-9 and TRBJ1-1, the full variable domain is DTGVSQNPRHKITKRGQNVTFRCDPISEHNRLYWYRQTLGQGPEFLTYFQNEAQLEKSRLLSDRFSAERPKGSFSTLEIQRTEQGDSAMYLCASSLAGVNTEAFFGQGTRLTVV.

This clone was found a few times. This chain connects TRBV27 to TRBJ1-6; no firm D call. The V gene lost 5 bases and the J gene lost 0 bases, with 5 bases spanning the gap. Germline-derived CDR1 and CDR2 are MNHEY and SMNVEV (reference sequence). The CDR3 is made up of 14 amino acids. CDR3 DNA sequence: TGTGCCAGCAGTCTCCTCTCCTATAATTCACCCCTCCACTTT. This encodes CASSLLSYNSPLHF.

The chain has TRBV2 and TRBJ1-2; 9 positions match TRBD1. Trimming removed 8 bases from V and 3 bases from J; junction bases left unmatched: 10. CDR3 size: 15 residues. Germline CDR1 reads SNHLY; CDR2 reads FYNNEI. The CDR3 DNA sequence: TGTGCCAGCCGAATTCGACAGGGGGTAGACTATGGCTACACCTTC. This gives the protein CASRIRQGVDYGYTF.

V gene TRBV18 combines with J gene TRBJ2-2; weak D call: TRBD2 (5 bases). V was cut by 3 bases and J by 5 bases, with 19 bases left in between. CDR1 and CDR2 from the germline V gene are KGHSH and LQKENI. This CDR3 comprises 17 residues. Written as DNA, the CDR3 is TGTGCCAGCTCACCGGACTGGTATGAAGGGATAACCGGGGAGCTGTTTTTT. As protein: CASSPDWYEGITGELFF.

The CDR3 sequence: CASNTGSPTEAFF. The CDR3 nucleotides read TGTGCCAGCAACACAGGATCCCCCACTGAAGCTTTCTTT. This chain links TRBV21-1 with TRBJ1-1; the D call in the table, TRBD1, was not verified against the DNA. TRBV21-1 has pseudogene status. The CDR3 spans 13 residues.

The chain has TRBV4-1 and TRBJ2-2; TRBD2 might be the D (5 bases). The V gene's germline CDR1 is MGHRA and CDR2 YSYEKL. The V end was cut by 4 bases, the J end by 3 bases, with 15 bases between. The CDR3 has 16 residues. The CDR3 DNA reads TGCGCCAGCAGCCGCATGGGCGGGCTTGACACCGGGGAGCTGTTTTTT. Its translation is CASSRMGGLDTGELFF.

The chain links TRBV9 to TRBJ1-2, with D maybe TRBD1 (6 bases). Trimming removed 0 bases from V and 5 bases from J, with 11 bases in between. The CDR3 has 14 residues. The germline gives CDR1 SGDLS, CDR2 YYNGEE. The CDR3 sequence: CASSVDLGGYGYTF. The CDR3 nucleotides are TGTGCCAGCAGCGTAGACTTAGGGGGATATGGCTACACCTTC.

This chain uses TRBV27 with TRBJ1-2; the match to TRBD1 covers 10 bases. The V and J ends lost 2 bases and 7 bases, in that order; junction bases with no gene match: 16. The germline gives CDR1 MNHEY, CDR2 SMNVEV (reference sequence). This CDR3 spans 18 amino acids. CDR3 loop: CASSLKPGQGHLGRGYTF. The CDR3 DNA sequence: TGTGCCAGCAGTTTAAAACCGGGACAGGGGCACCTTGGTCGTGGCTACACCTTC.

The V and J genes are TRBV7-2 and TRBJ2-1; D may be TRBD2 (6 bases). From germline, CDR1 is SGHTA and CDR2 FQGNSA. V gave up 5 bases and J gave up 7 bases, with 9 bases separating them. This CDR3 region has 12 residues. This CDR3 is CASSQRGNEQFF. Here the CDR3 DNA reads TGTGCCAGCAGCCAACGGGGGAATGAGCAGTTCTTC.

The CDR3 DNA follows: TGTGCCAGCTCAATTGCGACAGGGTCTAGGGGAAACACTGAAGCTTTCTTT. Protein sequence: CASSIATGSRGNTEAFF. The genes are TRBV18 and TRBJ1-1; TRBD1 matches 7 bases. The CDR3 has 17 amino acids. V trimming: 5 bases; J trimming: 2 bases; junction bases outside the gene matches: 14. The germline V gene has CDR1 KGHSH and CDR2 LQKENI.

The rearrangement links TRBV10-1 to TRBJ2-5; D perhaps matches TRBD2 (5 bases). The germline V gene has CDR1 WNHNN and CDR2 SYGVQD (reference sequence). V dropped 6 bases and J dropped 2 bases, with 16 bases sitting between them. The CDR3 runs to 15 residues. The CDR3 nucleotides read TGCGCCAGCAGCCCCTTCTGGCGGAGGCAAGAGACCCAGTACTTC. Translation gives CASSPFWRRQETQYF.

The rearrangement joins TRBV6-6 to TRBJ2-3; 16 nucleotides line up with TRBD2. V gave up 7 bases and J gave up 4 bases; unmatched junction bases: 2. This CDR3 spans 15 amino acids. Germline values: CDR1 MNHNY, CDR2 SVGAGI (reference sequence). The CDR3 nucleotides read TGTGCCAGCACCGGGACTAGCGGGGGGGCAGATACGCAGTATTTT. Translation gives CASTGTSGGADTQYF.

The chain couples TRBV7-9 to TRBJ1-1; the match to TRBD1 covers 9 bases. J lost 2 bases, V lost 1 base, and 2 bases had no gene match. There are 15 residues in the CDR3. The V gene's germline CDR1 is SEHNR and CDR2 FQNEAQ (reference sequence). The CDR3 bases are TGTGCCAGCAGCTTAGGGGACAGGGATAACACTGAAGCTTTCTTT. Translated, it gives CASSLGDRDNTEAFF.

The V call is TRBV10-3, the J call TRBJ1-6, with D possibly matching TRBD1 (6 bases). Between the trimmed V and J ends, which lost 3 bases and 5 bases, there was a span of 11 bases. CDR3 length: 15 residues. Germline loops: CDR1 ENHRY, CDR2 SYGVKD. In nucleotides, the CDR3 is TGTGCCATCAGTGACCGGGACACCGATAATTCACCCCTCCACTTT. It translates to CAISDRDTDNSPLHF.

This chain's CDR3 is CASSIDGRALGEQFF. In nucleotides, the CDR3 is TGTGCCAGTAGTATCGACGGGAGGGCCCTTGGTGAGCAGTTCTTC. This sequence joins TRBV19 and TRBJ2-1; 8 nucleotides agree with TRBD2. V was clipped by 3 bases and J by 9 bases; unmatched bases: 10. The germline CDR1 and CDR2 sequences are LNHDA and SQIVND (reference sequence). This CDR3 has 15 residues.

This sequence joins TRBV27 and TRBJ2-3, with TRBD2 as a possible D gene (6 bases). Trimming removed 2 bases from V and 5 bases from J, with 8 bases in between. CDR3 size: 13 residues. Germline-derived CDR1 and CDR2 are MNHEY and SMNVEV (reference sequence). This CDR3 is CASSLTRGDTQYF. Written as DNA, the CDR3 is TGTGCCAGCAGTTTAACGCGGGGAGATACGCAGTATTTT.

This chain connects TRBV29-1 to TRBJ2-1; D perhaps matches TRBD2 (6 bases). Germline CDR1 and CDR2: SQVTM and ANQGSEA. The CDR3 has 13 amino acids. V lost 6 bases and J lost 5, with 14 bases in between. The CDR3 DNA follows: TGCAGCGTCGGGCGACTAGTTGACAATGAGCAGTTCTTC. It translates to CSVGRLVDNEQFF.

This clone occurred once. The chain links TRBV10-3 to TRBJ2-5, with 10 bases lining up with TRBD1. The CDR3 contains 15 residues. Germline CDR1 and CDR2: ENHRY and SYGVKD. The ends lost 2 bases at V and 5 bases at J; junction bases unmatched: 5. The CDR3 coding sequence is TGTGCCATCAGTGAGCTTGGACAGGGGGTGGAGACCCAGTACTTC. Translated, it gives CAISELGQGVETQYF.

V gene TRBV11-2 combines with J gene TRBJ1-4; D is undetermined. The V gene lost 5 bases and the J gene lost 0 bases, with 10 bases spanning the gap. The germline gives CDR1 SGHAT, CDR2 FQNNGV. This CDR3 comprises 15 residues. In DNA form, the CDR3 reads TGTGCCAGCAGCCAGACCTACGCAACTAATGAAAAACTGTTTTTT. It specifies CASSQTYATNEKLFF. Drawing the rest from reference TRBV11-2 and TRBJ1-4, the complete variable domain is EAGVAQSPRYKIIEKRQSVAFWCNPISGHATLYWYQQILGQGPKLLIQFQNNGVVDDSQLPKDRFSAERLKGVDSTLKIQPAKLEDSAVYLCASSQTYATNEKLFFGSGTQLSVL.

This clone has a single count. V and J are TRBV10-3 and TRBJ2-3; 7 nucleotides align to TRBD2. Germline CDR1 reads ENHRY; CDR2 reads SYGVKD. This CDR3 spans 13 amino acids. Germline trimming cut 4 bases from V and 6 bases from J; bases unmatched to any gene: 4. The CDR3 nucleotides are TGTGCCATCAGTGGGACTAGGGACGATACGCAGTATTTT. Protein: CAISGTRDDTQYF.

The CDR3 loop is CASSLSHNPNTGELFF. The CDR3 DNA is TGTGCCAGCAGCTTAAGTCATAATCCGAACACCGGGGAGCTGTTTTTT. This sequence joins TRBV7-2 and TRBJ2-2, with no clear D. This CDR3 has 16 residues. V lost 2 bases to trimming and J lost 0 bases, with 10 bases between them. Germline V gene lookup returns CDR1 SGHTA and CDR2 FQGNSA.

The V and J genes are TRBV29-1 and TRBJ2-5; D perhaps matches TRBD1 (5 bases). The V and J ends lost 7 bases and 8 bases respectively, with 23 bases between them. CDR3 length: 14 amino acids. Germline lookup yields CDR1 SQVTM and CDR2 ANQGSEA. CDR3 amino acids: CSAQVRTTKRTQYF. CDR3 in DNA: TGCAGCGCCCAGGTTCGGACAACCAAGAGAACCCAGTACTTC. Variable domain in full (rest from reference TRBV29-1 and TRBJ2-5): SAVISQKPSRDICQRGTSLTIQCQVDSQVTMMFWYRQQPGQSLTLIATANQGSEATYESGFVIDKFPISRPNLTFSTLTVSNMSPEDSSIYLCSAQVRTTKRTQYFGPGTRLLVL.

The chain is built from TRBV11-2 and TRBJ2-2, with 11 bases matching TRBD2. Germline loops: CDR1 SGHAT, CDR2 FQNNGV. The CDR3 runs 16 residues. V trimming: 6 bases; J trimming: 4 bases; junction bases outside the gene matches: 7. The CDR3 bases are TGTGCCAGCAGATCTACTAGCGGGAGTCTCACCGGGGAGCTGTTTTTT. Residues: CASRSTSGSLTGELFF.

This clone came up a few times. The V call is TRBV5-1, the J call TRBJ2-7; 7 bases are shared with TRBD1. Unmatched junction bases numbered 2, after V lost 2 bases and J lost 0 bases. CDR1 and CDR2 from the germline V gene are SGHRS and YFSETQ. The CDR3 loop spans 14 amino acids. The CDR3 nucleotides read TGCGCCAGCAGCTTACAGGGGTCCTCCTACGAGCAGTACTTC. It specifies CASSLQGSSYEQYF.

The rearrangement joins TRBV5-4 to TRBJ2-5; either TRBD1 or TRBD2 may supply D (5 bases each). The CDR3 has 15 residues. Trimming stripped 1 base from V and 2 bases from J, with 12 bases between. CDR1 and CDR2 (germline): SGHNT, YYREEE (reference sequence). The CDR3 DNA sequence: TGTGCCAGCAGCTTGTTGGGGACCGTTCAAGAGACCCAGTACTTC. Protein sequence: CASSLLGTVQETQYF.

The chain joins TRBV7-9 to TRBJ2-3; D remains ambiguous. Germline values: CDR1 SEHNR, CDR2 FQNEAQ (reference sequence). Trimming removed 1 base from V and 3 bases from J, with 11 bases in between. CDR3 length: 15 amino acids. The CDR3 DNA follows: TGTGCCAGCAGCTTAGATTTTGCGGAGACAGATACGCAGTATTTT. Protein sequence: CASSLDFAETDTQYF.

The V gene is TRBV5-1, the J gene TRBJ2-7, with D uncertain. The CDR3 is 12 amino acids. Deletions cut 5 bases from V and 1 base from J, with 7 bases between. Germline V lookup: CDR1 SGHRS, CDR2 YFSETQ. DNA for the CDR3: TGCGCCAGCAGTCTTCAATCCTACGAGCAGTACTTC. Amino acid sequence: CASSLQSYEQYF. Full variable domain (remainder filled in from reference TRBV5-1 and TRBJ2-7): KAGVTQTPRYLIKTRGQQVTLSCSPISGHRSVSWYQQTPGQGLQFLFEYFSETQRNKGNFPGRFSGRQFSNSRSEMNVSTLELGDSALYLCASSLQSYEQYFGPGTRLTVT.

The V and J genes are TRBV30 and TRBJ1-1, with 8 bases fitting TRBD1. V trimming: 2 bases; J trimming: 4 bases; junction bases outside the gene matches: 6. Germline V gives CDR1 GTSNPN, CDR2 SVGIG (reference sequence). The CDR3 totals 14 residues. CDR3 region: CAWSYGTGGTEAFF. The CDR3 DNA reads TGTGCCTGGAGTTATGGGACAGGAGGCACTGAAGCTTTCTTT.